Listed below are T cell receptor beta chains from one sample, sequenced in a study of shared clonotypes between healthy human individuals. The method was immunoSEQ multiplex PCR; TCRdb's version includes in-frame clones alone and lacks a portion of them. Of roughly 2.5 million clones in the sample, 90% to 95% were seen once. Sequenced: naive CD4+ T cells sorted from blood. These receptors all stem from a man between 18 and 35 years old in good health. CDR3s include the opening cysteine and the closing phenylalanine or tryptophan. A D gene is named only where the DNA matches it firmly. The listing skips clone size in some rows; elsewhere it reads once, few, many or a size class.

abundance: NA; d_gene: NA; j_gene: TRBJ1-2; v_gene: TRBV21-1; CDR3aa: CASTHKGGAPVANYGYTF
abundance: NA; d_gene: TRBD1; j_gene: TRBJ2-5; v_gene: TRBV5-1; CDR3aa: CASSREGGGETQYF
abundance: once; d_gene: NA; j_gene: TRBJ2-7; v_gene: TRBV2; CDR3aa: CASSPRAPYEQYF
abundance: NA; d_gene: NA; j_gene: TRBJ2-3; v_gene: TRBV6-1; CDR3aa: CASRANLGDTQYF
abundance: NA; d_gene: NA; j_gene: TRBJ2-3; v_gene: TRBV5-1; CDR3aa: CASSLQGGAGTDTQYF
abundance: once; d_gene: NA; j_gene: TRBJ2-3; v_gene: TRBV18; CDR3aa: CASSTTVLGVTQYF
abundance: NA; d_gene: NA; j_gene: TRBJ1-5; v_gene: TRBV9; CDR3aa: CASSVADAANQPQHF
abundance: NA; d_gene: TRBD1; j_gene: TRBJ2-2; v_gene: TRBV7-3; CDR3aa: CASSLTGANTGELFF
abundance: once; d_gene: TRBD2; j_gene: TRBJ2-1; v_gene: TRBV9; CDR3aa: CASSATSGSSHEQFF
abundance: NA; d_gene: TRBD2; j_gene: TRBJ2-5; v_gene: TRBV5-5; CDR3aa: CASSSEAGVMETQYF
abundance: NA; d_gene: NA; j_gene: TRBJ2-7; v_gene: TRBV11-2; CDR3aa: CASSFFRSSYEQYF
abundance: NA; d_gene: NA; j_gene: TRBJ1-2; v_gene: TRBV21-1; CDR3aa: CASSNTNRGYYGYTF
abundance: NA; d_gene: TRBD2; j_gene: TRBJ2-3; v_gene: TRBV7-8; CDR3aa: CASSPAQARSSGRLEDTQYF
abundance: NA; d_gene: TRBD1; j_gene: TRBJ1-1; v_gene: TRBV30; CDR3aa: CACLGQGSNTEAFF
abundance: NA; d_gene: TRBD2; j_gene: TRBJ2-3; v_gene: TRBV18; CDR3aa: CASSLELAGAVDTQYF
abundance: NA; d_gene: TRBD2; j_gene: TRBJ2-7; v_gene: TRBV5-1; CDR3aa: CASSWASGVGEQYF
abundance: NA; d_gene: TRBD1; j_gene: TRBJ1-3; v_gene: TRBV19; CDR3aa: CASSTDRAGNTIYF
abundance: NA; d_gene: TRBD2; j_gene: TRBJ2-7; v_gene: TRBV5-1; CDR3aa: CASSLGTSGATLRGSGEQYF
abundance: NA; d_gene: TRBD2; j_gene: TRBJ2-1; v_gene: TRBV2; CDR3aa: CASSEASGYNEQFF
abundance: NA; d_gene: NA; j_gene: TRBJ2-2; v_gene: TRBV6-1; CDR3aa: CASIGGGANTGELFF
abundance: NA; d_gene: NA; j_gene: TRBJ1-1; v_gene: TRBV11-2; CDR3aa: CASSLWGGTNTEAFF
abundance: once; d_gene: TRBD1; j_gene: TRBJ2-5; v_gene: TRBV5-1; CDR3aa: CASSLLGAGGLETQYF
abundance: NA; d_gene: NA; j_gene: TRBJ2-3; v_gene: TRBV18; CDR3aa: CASSPMGSGGGAQYF
abundance: NA; d_gene: TRBD2; j_gene: TRBJ2-3; v_gene: TRBV11-2; CDR3aa: CASSLAGGLTDTQYF
abundance: once; d_gene: TRBD1; j_gene: TRBJ2-2; v_gene: TRBV19; CDR3aa: CASSIAGGTGELFF
abundance: NA; d_gene: TRBD1; j_gene: TRBJ2-7; v_gene: TRBV13; CDR3aa: CTSSLSRGQETYEQYF
abundance: NA; d_gene: TRBD1; j_gene: TRBJ1-2; v_gene: TRBV4-3; CDR3aa: CASSQRTGQMGYTF
abundance: NA; d_gene: NA; j_gene: TRBJ1-4; v_gene: TRBV28; CDR3aa: CASSAPGGTNEKLFF
abundance: once; d_gene: NA; j_gene: TRBJ1-2; v_gene: TRBV19; CDR3aa: CASSIEQTLYGYTF
abundance: NA; d_gene: NA; j_gene: TRBJ2-7; v_gene: TRBV20-1; CDR3aa: CSAGGSYEQYF
abundance: NA; d_gene: NA; j_gene: TRBJ1-4; v_gene: TRBV5-1; CDR3aa: CASSLGEGPSNEKLFF
abundance: NA; d_gene: NA; j_gene: TRBJ2-5; v_gene: TRBV7-2; CDR3aa: CASSFGPIQETQYF
abundance: NA; d_gene: TRBD1; j_gene: TRBJ2-5; v_gene: TRBV15; CDR3aa: CATSRTGTGNSETQYF
abundance: NA; d_gene: NA; j_gene: TRBJ2-5; v_gene: TRBV6-9; CDR3aa: CASRRQETQYF
abundance: NA; d_gene: NA; j_gene: TRBJ2-7; v_gene: TRBV5-1; CDR3aa: CASSSDGRREQYF
abundance: NA; d_gene: NA; j_gene: TRBJ2-5; v_gene: TRBV2; CDR3aa: CASSENSKKTQYF
abundance: NA; d_gene: NA; j_gene: TRBJ2-3; v_gene: TRBV6-6; CDR3aa: CASRLLTTDTQYF
abundance: NA; d_gene: TRBD2; j_gene: TRBJ2-3; v_gene: TRBV10-3; CDR3aa: CAISDLSGTSGRYTQYF
abundance: NA; d_gene: NA; j_gene: TRBJ2-3; v_gene: TRBV28; CDR3aa: CASSGGVGGTDTQYF